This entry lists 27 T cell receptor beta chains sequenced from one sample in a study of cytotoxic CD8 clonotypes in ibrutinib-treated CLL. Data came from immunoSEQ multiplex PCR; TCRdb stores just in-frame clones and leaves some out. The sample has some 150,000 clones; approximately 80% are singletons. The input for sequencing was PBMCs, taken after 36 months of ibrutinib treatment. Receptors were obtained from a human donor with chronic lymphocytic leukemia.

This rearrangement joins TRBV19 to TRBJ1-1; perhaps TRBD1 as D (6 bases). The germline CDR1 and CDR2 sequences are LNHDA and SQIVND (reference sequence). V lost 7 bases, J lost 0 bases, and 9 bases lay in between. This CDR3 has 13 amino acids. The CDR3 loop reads CASKPGVNTEAFF. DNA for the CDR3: TGTGCCAGTAAGCCAGGGGTGAACACTGAAGCTTTCTTT.

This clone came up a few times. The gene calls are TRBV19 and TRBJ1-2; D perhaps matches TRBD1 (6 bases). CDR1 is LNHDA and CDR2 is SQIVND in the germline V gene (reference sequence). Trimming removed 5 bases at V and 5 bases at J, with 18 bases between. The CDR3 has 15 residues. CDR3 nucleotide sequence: TGTGCCAGTAGTGCGTCAGGGGCCGGGGGTTATGGCTACACCTTC. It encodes CASSASGAGGYGYTF.

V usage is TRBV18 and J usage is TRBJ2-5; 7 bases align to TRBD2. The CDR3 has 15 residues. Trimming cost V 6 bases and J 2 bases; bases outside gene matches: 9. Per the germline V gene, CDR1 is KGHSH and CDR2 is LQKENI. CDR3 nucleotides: TGTGCCAGCTCTCGTCCGGGAGGTGCACAAGAGACCCAGTACTTC. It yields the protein CASSRPGGAQETQYF.

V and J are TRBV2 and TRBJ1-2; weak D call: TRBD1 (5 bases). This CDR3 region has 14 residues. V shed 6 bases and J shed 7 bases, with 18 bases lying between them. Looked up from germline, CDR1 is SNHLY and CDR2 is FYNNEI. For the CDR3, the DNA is TGTGCCAGCAGGTTGGGACCTAACATACCTGGCTACACCTTC. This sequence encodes CASRLGPNIPGYTF.

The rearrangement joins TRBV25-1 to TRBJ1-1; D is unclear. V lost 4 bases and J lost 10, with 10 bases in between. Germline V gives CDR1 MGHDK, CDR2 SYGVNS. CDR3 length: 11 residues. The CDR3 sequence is CASSAGLGAFF. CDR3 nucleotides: TGTGCCAGCAGTGCCGGGTTAGGAGCTTTCTTT.

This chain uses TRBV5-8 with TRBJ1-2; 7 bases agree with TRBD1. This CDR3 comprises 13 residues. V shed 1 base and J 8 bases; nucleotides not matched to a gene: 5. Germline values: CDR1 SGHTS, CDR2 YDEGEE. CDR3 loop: CASSLYRGGGYTF. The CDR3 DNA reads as TGTGCCAGCAGCTTGTACAGGGGAGGAGGCTACACCTTC.

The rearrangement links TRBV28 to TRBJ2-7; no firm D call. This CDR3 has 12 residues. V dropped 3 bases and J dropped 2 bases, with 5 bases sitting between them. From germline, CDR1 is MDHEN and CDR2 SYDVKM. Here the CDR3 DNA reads TGTGCCAGCAGTTTTGGCACCTACGAGCAGTACTTC. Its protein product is CASSFGTYEQYF.

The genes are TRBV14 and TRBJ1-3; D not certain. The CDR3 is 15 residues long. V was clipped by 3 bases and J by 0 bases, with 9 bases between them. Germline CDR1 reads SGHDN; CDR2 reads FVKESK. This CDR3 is CASSQKIISGNTIYF. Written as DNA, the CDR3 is TGTGCCAGCAGCCAGAAGATTATCTCTGGAAACACCATATATTTT.

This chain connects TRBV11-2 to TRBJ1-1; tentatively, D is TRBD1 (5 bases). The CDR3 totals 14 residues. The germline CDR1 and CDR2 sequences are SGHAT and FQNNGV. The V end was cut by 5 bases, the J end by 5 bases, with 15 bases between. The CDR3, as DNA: TGTGCCAGCAGCCCCTTATGGGGGGGGACTGAAGCTTTCTTT. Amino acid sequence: CASSPLWGGTEAFF.

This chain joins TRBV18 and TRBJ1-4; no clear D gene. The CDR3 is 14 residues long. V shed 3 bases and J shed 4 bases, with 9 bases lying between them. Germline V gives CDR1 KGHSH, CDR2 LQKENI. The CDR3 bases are TGTGCCAGCTCACCCACGCCTGGTAATGAAAAACTGTTTTTT. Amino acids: CASSPTPGNEKLFF.

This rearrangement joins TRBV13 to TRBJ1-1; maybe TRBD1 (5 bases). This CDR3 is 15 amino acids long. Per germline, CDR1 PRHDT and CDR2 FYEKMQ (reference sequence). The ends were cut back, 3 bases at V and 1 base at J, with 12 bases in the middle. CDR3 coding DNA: TGTGCCAGCAGCTTGACCCGGGGACCGAACACTGAAGCTTTCTTT. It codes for CASSLTRGPNTEAFF. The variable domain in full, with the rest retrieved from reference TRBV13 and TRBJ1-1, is AAGVIQSPRHLIKEKRETATLKCYPIPRHDTVYWYQQGPGQDPQFLISFYEKMQSDKGSIPDRFSAQQFSDYHSELNMSSLELGDSALYFCASSLTRGPNTEAFFGQGTRLTVV.

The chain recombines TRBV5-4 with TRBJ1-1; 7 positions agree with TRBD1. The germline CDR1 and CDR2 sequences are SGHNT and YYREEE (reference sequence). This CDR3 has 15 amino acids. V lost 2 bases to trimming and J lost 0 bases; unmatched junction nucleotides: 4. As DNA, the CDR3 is TGTGCCAGCAGCTTTGACAGGGTCGTGAACACTGAAGCTTTCTTT. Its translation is CASSFDRVVNTEAFF.

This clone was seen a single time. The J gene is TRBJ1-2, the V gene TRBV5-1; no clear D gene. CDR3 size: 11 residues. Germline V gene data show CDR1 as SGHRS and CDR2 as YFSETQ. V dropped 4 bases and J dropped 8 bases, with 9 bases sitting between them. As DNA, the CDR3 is TGCGCCAGCAGCCAAGGGTTCGGCTACACCTTC. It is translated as CASSQGFGYTF.

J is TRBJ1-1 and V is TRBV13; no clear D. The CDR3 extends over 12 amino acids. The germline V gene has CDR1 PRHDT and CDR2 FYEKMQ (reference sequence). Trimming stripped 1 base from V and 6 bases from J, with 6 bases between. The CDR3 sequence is CASSLVGPEAFF. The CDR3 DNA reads TGTGCCAGCAGCTTAGTTGGGCCTGAAGCTTTCTTT.

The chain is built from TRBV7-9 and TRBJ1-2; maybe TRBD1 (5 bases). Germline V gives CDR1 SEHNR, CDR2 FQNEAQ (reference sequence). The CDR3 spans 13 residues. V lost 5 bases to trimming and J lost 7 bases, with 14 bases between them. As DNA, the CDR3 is TGTGCCAGCAGCCAGGCAAGCGGGGCTGGCTACACCTTC. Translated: CASSQASGAGYTF. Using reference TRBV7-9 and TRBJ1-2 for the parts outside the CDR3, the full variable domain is DTGVSQNPRHKITKRGQNVTFRCDPISEHNRLYWYRQTLGQGPEFLTYFQNEAQLEKSRLLSDRFSAERPKGSFSTLEIQRTEQGDSAMYLCASSQASGAGYTFGSGTRLTVV.

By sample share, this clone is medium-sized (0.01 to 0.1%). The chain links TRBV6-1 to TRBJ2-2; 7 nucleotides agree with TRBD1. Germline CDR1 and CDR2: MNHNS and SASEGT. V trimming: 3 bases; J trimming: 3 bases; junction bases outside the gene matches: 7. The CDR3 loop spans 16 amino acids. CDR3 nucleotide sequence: TGTGCCAGCAGTGAGGGCCAGGACAGGCACACCGGGGAGCTGTTTTTT. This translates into CASSEGQDRHTGELFF.

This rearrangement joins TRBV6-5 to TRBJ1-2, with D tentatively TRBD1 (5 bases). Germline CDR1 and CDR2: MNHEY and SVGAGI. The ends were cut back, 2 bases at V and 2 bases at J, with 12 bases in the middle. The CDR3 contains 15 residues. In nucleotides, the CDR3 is TGTGCCAGCAGTTACACGAGAAGGGGAAACTATGGCTACACCTTC. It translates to CASSYTRRGNYGYTF.

The CDR3 reads CASSSPSGRAGGGELFF. The CDR3, as DNA: TGTGCCAGCAGCTCACCTAGCGGGAGGGCCGGAGGAGGGGAGCTGTTTTTT. This chain joins TRBV7-2 and TRBJ2-2, with 12 bases that match TRBD2. V was pared by 4 bases and J by 8 bases, with 11 bases of the junction left unmatched. CDR3 length: 17 residues. Germline CDR1 reads SGHTA; CDR2 reads FQGNSA.

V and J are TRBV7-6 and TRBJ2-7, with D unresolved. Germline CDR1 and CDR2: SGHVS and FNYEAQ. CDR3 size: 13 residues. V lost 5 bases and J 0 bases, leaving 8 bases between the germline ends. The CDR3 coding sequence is TGTGCCAGCAGCCGACAAAACTCCTACGAGCAGTACTTC. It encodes CASSRQNSYEQYF.

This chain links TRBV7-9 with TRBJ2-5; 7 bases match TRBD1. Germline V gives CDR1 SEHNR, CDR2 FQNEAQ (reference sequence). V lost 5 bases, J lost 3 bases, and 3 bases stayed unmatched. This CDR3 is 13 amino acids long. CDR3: CASSPTGKETQYF. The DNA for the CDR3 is TGTGCCAGCAGCCCGACAGGGAAAGAGACCCAGTACTTC.

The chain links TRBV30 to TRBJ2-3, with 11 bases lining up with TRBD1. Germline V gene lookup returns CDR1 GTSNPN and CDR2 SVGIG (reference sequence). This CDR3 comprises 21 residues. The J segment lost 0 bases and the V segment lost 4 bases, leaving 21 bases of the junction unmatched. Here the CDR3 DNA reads TGTGCCTGGATTCCACTACCGGGACAGGGGGTCCCCCTAGCAAGCACAGATACGCAGTATTTT. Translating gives CAWIPLPGQGVPLASTDTQYF.

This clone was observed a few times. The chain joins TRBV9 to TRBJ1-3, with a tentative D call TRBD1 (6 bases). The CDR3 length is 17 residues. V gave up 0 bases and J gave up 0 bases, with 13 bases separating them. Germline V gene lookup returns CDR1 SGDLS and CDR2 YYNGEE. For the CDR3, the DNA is TGTGCCAGCAGCGTAGGTATTTGGACAGCCTCTGGAAACACCATATATTTT. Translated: CASSVGIWTASGNTIYF.

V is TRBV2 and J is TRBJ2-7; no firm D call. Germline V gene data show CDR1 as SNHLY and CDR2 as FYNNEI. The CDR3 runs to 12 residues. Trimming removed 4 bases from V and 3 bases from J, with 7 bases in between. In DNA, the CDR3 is TGTGCCAGCAGTGCTAGTGGCTACGAGCAGTACTTC. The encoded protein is CASSASGYEQYF.

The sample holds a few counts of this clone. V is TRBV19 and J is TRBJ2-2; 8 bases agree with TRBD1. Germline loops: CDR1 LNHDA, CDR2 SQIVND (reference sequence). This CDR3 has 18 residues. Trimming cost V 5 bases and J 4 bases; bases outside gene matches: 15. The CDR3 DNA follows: TGTGCCAGTAGTGTCCCGGAACAGGGGGTCAGGCGCACCGGGGAGCTGTTTTTT. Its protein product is CASSVPEQGVRRTGELFF.

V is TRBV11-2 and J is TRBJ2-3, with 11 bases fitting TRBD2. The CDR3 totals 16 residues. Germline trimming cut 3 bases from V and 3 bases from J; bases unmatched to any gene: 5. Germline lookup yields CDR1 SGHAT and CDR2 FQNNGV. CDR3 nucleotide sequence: TGTGCCAGCAGCTTGGGGCTAGCGGGAGGAACAGATACGCAGTATTTT. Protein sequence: CASSLGLAGGTDTQYF.

This CDR3 is CASSLGPTGELFF. The CDR3 nucleotides read TGTGCCAGTAGTCTCGGACCCACCGGGGAGCTGTTTTTT. The chain has TRBV19 and TRBJ2-2; D call uncertain. Looked up from germline, CDR1 is LNHDA and CDR2 is SQIVND (reference sequence). Trimming removed 5 bases at V and 4 bases at J, with 8 bases between. The CDR3 covers 13 residues.

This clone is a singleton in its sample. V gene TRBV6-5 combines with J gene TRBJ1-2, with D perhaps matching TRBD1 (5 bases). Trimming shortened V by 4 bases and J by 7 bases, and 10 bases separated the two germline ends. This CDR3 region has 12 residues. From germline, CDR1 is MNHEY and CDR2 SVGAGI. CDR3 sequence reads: CASSSTRVGYTF. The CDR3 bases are TGTGCCAGCAGTTCTACCAGGGTTGGCTACACCTTC.